This T cell receptor (beta chain) stems from a study of TIL therapy for anti-PD-1-resistant metastatic lung cancer. Background on the study: Patients had a median age of 54 years (range about 38-85).

After removal of 3 bases from V and 8 bases from J, the junction contained 14 bases not matched to a gene. Per the germline V gene, CDR1 is SGHAT and CDR2 is FQNNGV. There are 16 residues in the CDR3. This clone was seen just once. Sequencing used immunoSEQ v3. Sequencing was performed with immunoSEQ multiplex PCR; in TCRdb, only in-frame clones are kept and a portion is missing. The data show about 43,000 clones, 65% to 80% seen once. Indicated time point: pre-treatment sample, taken before nivolumab and TIL therapy. This TCR derives from a man between 65 and 79 years old with non-small cell lung cancer. This rearrangement joins TRBV11-2 to TRBJ1-1; TRBD1 agrees at 8 bases. The starting material was blood, obtained at baseline. CDR3 nucleotides: TGTGCCAGCAGCTTTTCACATGGGCAGGGGGCTCCGGAAGCTTTCTTT. It yields the protein CASSFSHGQGAPEAFF. Variable domain in full (rest from reference TRBV11-2 and TRBJ1-1): EAGVAQSPRYKIIEKRQSVAFWCNPISGHATLYWYQQILGQGPKLLIQFQNNGVVDDSQLPKDRFSAERLKGVDSTLKIQPAKLEDSAVYLCASSFSHGQGAPEAFFGQGTRLTVV.